This TCR beta chain comes out of a study of blood T cell repertoires in COVID-19. The table came from immunoSEQ multiplex PCR; TCRdb's copy has only in-frame clones and leaves some out. There are about 330,000 clones in the sample; approximately 90% occur only once, and approximately 5.2% lies in the top ten. CDR3 length: 14 amino acids. Germline CDR1 is SEHNR and CDR2 is FQNEAQ (reference sequence). The ends lost 5 bases at V and 5 bases at J; junction bases unmatched: 5. This sequence joins TRBV7-9 and TRBJ1-1, with TRBD1 matching over 10 bases. Sequenced sample: PBMCs or T cells enriched from blood (not recorded which). The clonotype was recovered from a woman between 25 and 40 years old who had recovered from COVID-19. CDR3 in amino acids: CASSATDRGTEAFF. The CDR3 DNA reads as TGTGCCAGCAGCGCAACGGACAGGGGGACTGAAGCTTTCTTT.